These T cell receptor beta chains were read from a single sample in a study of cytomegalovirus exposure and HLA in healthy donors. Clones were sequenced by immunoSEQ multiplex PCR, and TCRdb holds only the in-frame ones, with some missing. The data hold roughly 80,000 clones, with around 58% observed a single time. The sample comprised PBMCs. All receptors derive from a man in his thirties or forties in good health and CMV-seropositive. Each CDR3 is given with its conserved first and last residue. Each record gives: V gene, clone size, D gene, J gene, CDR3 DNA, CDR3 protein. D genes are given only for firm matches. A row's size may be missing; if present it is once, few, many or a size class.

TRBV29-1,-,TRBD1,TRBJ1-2,TGCAGCGTCTCCCCCCAGGGGGCGGCAGGCCACACCTTC,CSVSPQGAAGHTF
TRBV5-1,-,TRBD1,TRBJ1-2,TGCGCCAGCAGCGGGGACAACAGGGGCCTATATGGCTACACCTTC,CASSGDNRGLYGYTF
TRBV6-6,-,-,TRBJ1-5,TGTGCCAGCAGTTACTTCTCGGACAGTGGGCAGCCCCAGCATTTT,CASSYFSDSGQPQHF
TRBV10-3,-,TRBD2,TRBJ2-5,TGTGCCATCAGTGAGACCGAGCGGGGGCGCCTTCAAGAGACCCAGTACTTC,CAISETERGRLQETQYF
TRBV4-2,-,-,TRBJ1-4,TGTGCCAGCAGCCTAATACAGGGACGATTGGAGGAAAAACTGTTTTTT,CASSLIQGRLEEKLFF
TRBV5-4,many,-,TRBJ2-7,TGTGCCAGCAGCTTGGTCGGGGATAACTACGAGCAGTACTTC,CASSLVGDNYEQYF
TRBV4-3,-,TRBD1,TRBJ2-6,TGCGCCAGCAGCCCCAGGGCCAGACAGGGCGTATCTGGGGCCAACGTCCTGACTTTC,CASSPRARQGVSGANVLTF
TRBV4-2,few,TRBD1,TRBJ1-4,TGTGCCAGCAGCCAAGGCGGCGGACAGGCTGAAAAACTGTTTTTT,CASSQGGGQAEKLFF
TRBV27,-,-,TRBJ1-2,TGTGCCAGCAGTTTTCGGACAGCGGGGGCTAACTATGGCTACACCTTC,CASSFRTAGANYGYTF
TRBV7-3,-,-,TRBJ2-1,TGTGCCAGCAGCTTATCTTGGAGGGACAATGAGCAGTTCTTC,CASSLSWRDNEQFF
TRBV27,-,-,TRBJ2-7,TGTGCCAGCAGTTTTGGGGCAGGGGTTTCCTACGAGCAGTACTTC,CASSFGAGVSYEQYF
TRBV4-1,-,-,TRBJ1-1,TGCGCCAGCAGCCGACCACTGCCGACAGGGAACACTGAAGCTTTCTTT,CASSRPLPTGNTEAFF
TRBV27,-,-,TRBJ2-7,TGTGCCAGCAGTTTCCTAGGGGGTCGTCGTGAGCAGTACTTC,CASSFLGGRREQYF
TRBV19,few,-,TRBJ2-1,TGTGCCAGTAGACCCCCCAGGGGCGGAGACCTCTACAATGAGCAGTTCTTC,CASRPPRGGDLYNEQFF
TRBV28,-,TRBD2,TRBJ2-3,TGTGCCAGCAGACAATGGACTAGCGAGAGCTTCCTAGATACGCAGTATTTT,CASRQWTSESFLDTQYF
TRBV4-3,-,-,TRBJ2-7,TGCGCCAGCAGCCAAGATTTACTCTACTCCTACGAGCAGTACTTC,CASSQDLLYSYEQYF
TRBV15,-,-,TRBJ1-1,TGTGCCACCAGCAGAGGCAGGGAGAACACTGAAGCTTTCTTT,CATSRGRENTEAFF
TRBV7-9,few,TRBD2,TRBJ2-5,TGTGCCAGCAGCCGCGGGACTAGCGGGCAAGAGACCCAGTACTTC,CASSRGTSGQETQYF
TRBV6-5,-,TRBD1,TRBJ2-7,TGTGCCAGCAGCCAACAGGGGGTCCACGAGCAGTACTTC,CASSQQGVHEQYF
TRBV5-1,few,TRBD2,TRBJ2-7,TGCGCCAGCAGCTTGGTCGGGACTAGCGGGGGGGCCTCAGGTGAGCAGTACTTC,CASSLVGTSGGASGEQYF
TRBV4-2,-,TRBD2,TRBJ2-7,TGTGCCAGCAGCCAAGTCCTAGCGGAGGTCTACGAGCAGTACTTC,CASSQVLAEVYEQYF
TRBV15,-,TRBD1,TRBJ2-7,TGTGCCACCAGCAGTGTCTCGGGGACAGGAACCCTTGGGGTCTACGAGCAGTACTTC,CATSSVSGTGTLGVYEQYF
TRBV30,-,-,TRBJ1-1,TGTGCCTGGAGTTTACTGTGGGCCGGAGGGACTGAAGCTTTCTTT,CAWSLLWAGGTEAFF
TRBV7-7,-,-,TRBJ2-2,TGTGCCAGCAGCTTACAGGGATTAGCCGGGGAGCTGTTTTTT,CASSLQGLAGELFF
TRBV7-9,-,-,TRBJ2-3,TGTGCCAGCAGCTTAGTCGCGCAGGAACTGAGGGCAGATACGCAGTATTTT,CASSLVAQELRADTQYF
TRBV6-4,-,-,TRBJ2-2,TGTGCCAGCAGTGACTCAACTTTCACCGGGGAGCTGTTTTTT,CASSDSTFTGELFF
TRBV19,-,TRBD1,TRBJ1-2,TGTGCCAGTAGTCCCCACGGACAGGATCCCTATGGCTACACCTTC,CASSPHGQDPYGYTF
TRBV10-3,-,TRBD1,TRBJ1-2,TGTGCCATCAGTGAGAAGGGACAGGCGAACTATGGCTACACCTTC,CAISEKGQANYGYTF
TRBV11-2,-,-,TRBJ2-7,TGTGCCATCAGAACAGCCCCCTACGAGCAGTACTTC,CAIRTAPYEQYF
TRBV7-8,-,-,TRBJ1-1,TGTGCCAGCAGCTTCAGGGTAGCCACTGAAGCTTTCTTT,CASSFRVATEAFF
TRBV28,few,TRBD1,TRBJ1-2,TGTGCCAGCAGTCTCCTCGGACAGGGGGCGGATGGCTACACCTTC,CASSLLGQGADGYTF
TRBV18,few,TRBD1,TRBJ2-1,TGTGCCAGCTCCTCGAGAGGACAGGGTCGGAATGAGCAGTTCTTC,CASSSRGQGRNEQFF
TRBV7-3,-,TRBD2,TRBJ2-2,TGTGCCAGCAGTCTTAGCGGGAGGGCCGGCACCGGGGAGCTGTTTTTT,CASSLSGRAGTGELFF
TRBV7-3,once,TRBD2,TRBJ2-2,TGTGCCAGCAGCTTAATCGGAGCGGGGGACACCGGGGAGCTGTTTTTT,CASSLIGAGDTGELFF
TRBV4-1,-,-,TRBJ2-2,TGCGCCAGCAGCCAAGGTTTGAGCTCCGGGGAGCTGTTTTTT,CASSQGLSSGELFF
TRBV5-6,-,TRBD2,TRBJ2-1,TGTGCCAGCACCCTACTAGCGGGGGGGCCGAATGAGCAGTTCTTC,CASTLLAGGPNEQFF
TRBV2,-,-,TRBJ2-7,TGTGCCAGCAGTTTTAAGGGGCTAGCGCACTCCTACGAGCAGTACTTC,CASSFKGLAHSYEQYF
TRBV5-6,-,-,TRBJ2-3,TGTGCCAGCAGCTTGGCCGGGGGTATGGATACGCAGTATTTT,CASSLAGGMDTQYF
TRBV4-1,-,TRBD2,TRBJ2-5,TGCGCCAGCAGCCCCACTCCAGCGGGGGGGCGTCAAGAGACCCAGTACTTC,CASSPTPAGGRQETQYF
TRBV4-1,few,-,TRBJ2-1,TGCGCCAGCAGCCCGCGGGGAAACTACAATGAGCAGTTCTTC,CASSPRGNYNEQFF
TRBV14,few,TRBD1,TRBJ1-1,TGTGCCAGCAGCCTACAACAGGGGATGCGAGGTGAAGCTTTCTTT,CASSLQQGMRGEAFF